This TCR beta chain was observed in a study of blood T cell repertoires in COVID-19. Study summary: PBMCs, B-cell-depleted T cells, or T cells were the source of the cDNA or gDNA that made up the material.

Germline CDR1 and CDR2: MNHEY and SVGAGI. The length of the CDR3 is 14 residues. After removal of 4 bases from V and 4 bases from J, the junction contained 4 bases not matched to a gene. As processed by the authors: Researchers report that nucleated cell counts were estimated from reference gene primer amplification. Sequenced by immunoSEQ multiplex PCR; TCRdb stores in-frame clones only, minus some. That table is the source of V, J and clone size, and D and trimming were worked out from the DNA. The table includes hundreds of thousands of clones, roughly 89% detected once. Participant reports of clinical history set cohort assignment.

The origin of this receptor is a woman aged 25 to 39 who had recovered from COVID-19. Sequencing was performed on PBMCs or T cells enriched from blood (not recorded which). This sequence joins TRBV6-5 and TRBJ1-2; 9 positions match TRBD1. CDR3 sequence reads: CASSWDRETYGYTF. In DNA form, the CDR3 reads TGTGCCAGCAGTTGGGACAGGGAGACCTATGGCTACACCTTC.